This T cell receptor (beta chain) emerged from a study of neurological immune-mediated disorders. TCRdb analysed the 5' RACE reads with MiXCR anew, one entry per CDR3 protein. This repertoire shows roughly 30,000 distinct CDR3 sequences, less than 15% found once; its top ten account for roughly 5.2%. Specified time point: technical triplicate 2. This clonotype showed up many times. V was trimmed by 3 bases and J by 0 bases, leaving 7 bases between them. CDR3 length: 15 amino acids. The germline CDR1 and CDR2 sequences are SGHRS and YFSETQ. The sequenced sample was CD4+ T cells from blood. The chain joins TRBV5-1 to TRBJ2-6; D gene unclear. The receptor was derived from a female donor with HTLV-1-associated myelopathy (HAM/TSP). The CDR3 sequence: CASSSSGSGANVLTF. The CDR3 DNA is TGCGCCAGCAGCTCTTCAGGCTCTGGGGCCAACGTCCTGACTTTC.